This T cell receptor beta chain came from a study of radiation and T cells in renal cell carcinoma. Libraries were prepared by immunoSEQ multiplex PCR; TCRdb keeps only in-frame clonotypes and omits some of them. The sample lists approximately 45,000 clones, 83% occurring once. CDR1 MNHEY and CDR2 SVGAGI come from the germline V gene. The CDR3 has 15 amino acids. V lost 6 bases to trimming and J lost 9 bases; unmatched junction nucleotides: 11. Stated time point: baseline pretreatment blood. Indicated treatment: 15 Gy SBRT to primary tumor, nephrectomy 4 weeks later. The chain has TRBV6-5 and TRBJ2-1, with 10 positions matching TRBD2. The receptor comes from a woman aged 70-85 years with renal cell carcinoma. The starting material was blood, obtained from a patient whose treatment included radiotherapy and nephrectomy. The CDR3: CASSLSGRAGGEQFF. The CDR3 DNA reads TGTGCCAGCAGCTTAAGCGGGAGGGCCGGGGGTGAGCAGTTCTTC.